The clone carrying this T cell receptor (beta chain) was observed a few times. The CDR3 covers 12 residues. After removal of 6 bases from V and 6 bases from J, the junction contained 5 bases not matched to a gene. Germline lookup yields CDR1 DFQATT and CDR2 SNEGSKA (reference sequence). It was with unique molecular identifiers that the TCRbeta library was prepared. TCRdb reanalysed the PCR reads using MiXCR and keeps one entry per CDR3 protein. The table shows about 610,000 distinct CDR3 sequences, with roughly a tenth occurring only once. These data belong to a study of T-cell reconstitution after alpha-beta-depleted transplantation in children.

The starting material was PBMCs from the stem cell graft donor, obtained from the stem cell graft. The V call is TRBV20-1, the J call TRBJ2-7; 10 positions match TRBD1. The receptor comes from a human donor who donated a stem cell graft to a child with acute myeloid leukemia. The DNA of the CDR3 is TGCAGTGCCACCGGGACAGGGGCCGAGCAGTACTTC. Translated: CSATGTGAEQYF.